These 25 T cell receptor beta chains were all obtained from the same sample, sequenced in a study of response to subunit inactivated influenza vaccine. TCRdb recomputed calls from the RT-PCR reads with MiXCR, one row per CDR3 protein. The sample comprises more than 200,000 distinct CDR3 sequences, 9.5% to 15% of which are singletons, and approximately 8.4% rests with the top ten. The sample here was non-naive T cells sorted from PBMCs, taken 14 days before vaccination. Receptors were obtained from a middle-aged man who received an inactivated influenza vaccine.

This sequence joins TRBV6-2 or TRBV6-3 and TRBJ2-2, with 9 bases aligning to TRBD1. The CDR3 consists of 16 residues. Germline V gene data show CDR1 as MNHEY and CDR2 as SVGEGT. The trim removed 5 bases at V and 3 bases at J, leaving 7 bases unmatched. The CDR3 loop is CASSPRDRAYTGELFF. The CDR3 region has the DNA TGTGCCAGCAGTCCCCGGGACAGGGCATACACCGGGGAGCTGTTTTTT.

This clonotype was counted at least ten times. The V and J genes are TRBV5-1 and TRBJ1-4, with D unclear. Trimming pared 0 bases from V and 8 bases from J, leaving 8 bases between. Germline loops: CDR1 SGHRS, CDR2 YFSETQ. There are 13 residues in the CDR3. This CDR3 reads CASSLGAREKLFF. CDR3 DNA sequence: TGCGCCAGCAGCTTGGGAGCGAGAGAAAAACTGTTTTTT.

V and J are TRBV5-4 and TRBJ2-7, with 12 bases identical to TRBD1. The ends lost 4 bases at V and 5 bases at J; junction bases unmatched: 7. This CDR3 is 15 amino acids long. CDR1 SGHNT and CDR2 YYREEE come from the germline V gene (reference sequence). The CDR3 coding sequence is TGTGCCAGCAGCGTTGGGACAGGGGGCGGCGACGAGCAGTACTTC. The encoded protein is CASSVGTGGGDEQYF.

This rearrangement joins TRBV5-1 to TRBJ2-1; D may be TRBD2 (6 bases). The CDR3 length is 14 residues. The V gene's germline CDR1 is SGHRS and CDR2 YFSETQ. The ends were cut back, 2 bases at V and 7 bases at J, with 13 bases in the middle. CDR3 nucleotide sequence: TGCGCCAGCAGCTTAGACAGAAGCGGGAATGAGCAGTTCTTC. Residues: CASSLDRSGNEQFF.

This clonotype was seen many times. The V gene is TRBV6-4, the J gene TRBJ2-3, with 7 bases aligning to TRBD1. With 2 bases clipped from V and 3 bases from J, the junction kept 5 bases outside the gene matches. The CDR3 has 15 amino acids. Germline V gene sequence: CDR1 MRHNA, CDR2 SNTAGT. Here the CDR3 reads CASSDTGVGTDTQYF. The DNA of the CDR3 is TGTGCCAGCAGTGACACAGGGGTGGGTACAGATACGCAGTATTTT.

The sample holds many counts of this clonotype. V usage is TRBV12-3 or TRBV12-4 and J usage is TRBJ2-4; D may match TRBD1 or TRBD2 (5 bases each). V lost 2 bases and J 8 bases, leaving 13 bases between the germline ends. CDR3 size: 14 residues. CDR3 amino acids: CASSLFGGRDIQYF. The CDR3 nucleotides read TGTGCCAGCAGTTTATTTGGGGGTCGGGACATTCAGTACTTC.

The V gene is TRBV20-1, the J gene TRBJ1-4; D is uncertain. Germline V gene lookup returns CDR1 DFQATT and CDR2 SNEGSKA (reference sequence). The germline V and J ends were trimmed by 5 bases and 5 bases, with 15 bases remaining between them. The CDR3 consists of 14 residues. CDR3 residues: CSAAPDGRNEKLFF. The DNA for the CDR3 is TGCAGTGCTGCCCCGGACGGGAGGAATGAAAAACTGTTTTTT.

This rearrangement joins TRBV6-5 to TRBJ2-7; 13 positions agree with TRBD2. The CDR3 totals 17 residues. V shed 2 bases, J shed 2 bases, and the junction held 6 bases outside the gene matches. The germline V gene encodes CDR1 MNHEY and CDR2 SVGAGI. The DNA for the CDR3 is TGTGCCAGCAGTTACCCCTTAACTAGCGGGAGGGCCTACGAGCAGTACTTC. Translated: CASSYPLTSGRAYEQYF.

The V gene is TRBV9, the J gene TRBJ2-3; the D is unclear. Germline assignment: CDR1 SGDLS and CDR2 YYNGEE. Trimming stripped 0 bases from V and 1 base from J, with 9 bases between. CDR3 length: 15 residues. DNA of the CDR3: TGTGCCAGCAGCGTAGGGGGTAGGCGCACAGATACGCAGTATTTT. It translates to CASSVGGRRTDTQYF.

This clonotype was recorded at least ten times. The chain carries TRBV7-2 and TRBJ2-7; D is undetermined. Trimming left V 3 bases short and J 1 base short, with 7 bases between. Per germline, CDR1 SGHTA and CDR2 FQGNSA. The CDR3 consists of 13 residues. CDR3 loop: CASSFEVSYEQYF. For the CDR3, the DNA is TGTGCCAGCAGCTTTGAGGTTTCCTACGAGCAGTACTTC.

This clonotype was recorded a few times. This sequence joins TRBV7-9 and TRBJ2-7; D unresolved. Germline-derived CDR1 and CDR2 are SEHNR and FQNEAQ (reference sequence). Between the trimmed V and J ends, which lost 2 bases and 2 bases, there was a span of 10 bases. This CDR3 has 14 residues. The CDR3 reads CASSLRSRAYEQYF. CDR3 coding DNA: TGTGCCAGCAGCTTACGCTCCAGAGCCTACGAGCAGTACTTC.

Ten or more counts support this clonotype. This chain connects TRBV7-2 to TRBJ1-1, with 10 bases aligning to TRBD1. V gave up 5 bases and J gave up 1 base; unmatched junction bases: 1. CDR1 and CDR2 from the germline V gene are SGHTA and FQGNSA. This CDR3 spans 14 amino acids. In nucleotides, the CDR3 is TGTGCCAGCAGCGGGACAGGGGCGAACACTGAAGCTTTCTTT. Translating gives CASSGTGANTEAFF. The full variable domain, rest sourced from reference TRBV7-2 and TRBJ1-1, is GAGVSQSPSNKVTEKGKDVELRCDPISGHTALYWYRQSLGQGLEFLIYFQGNSAPDKSGLPSDRFSAERTGGSVSTLTIQRTQQEDSAVYLCASSGTGANTEAFFGQGTRLTVV.

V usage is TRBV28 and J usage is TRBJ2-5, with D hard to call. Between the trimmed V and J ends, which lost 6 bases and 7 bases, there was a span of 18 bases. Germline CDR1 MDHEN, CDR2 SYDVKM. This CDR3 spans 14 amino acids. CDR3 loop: CASRSTRTPGTQYF. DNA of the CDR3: TGTGCCAGCAGGTCGACACGTACCCCGGGGACCCAGTACTTC.

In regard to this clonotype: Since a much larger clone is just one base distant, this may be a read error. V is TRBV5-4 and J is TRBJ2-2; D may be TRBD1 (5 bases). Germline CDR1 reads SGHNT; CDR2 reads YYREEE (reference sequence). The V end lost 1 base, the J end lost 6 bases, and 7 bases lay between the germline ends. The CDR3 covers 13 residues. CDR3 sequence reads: CASSLIGAGELFF. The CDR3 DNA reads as TGTGCCAGCAGCTTGATAGGGGCCGGGGAGCTGTTTTTT.

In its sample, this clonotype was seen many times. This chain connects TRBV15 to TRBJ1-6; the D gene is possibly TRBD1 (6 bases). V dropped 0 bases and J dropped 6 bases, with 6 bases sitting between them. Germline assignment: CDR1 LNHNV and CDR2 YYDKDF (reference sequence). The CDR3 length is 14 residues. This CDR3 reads CATSREGANSPLHF. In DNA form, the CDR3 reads TGTGCCACCAGCAGAGAGGGGGCTAATTCACCCCTCCACTTT.

The CDR3, as DNA: TGTGCCAGCAGCTTGGGGACCACTGAAGCTTTCTTT. Amino acids: CASSLGTTEAFF. The chain couples TRBV11-2 to TRBJ1-1; D perhaps matches TRBD1 (5 bases). Trimming took off 3 bases at V and 4 bases at J, with 6 bases between the two ends. The CDR3 is 12 residues long. CDR1 and CDR2 from the germline V gene are SGHAT and FQNNGV.

The CDR3 spells CAIRPTGANTGELFF. The CDR3 nucleotides are TGTGCCATCAGGCCGACAGGGGCGAACACCGGGGAGCTGTTTTTT. This chain joins TRBV10-3 and TRBJ2-2; 8 bases map to TRBD1. The CDR3 runs to 15 residues. The V gene end was trimmed by 6 bases and the J gene end by 0 bases; junction bases not matched to a gene: 3. Germline V gene data show CDR1 as ENHRY and CDR2 as SYGVKD.

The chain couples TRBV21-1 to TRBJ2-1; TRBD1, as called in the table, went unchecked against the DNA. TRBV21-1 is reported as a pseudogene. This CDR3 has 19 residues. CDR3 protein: CASSKYRRWGSLDYNEQFF. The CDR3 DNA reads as TGTGCCAGCAGCAAATACAGGCGGTGGGGCAGCCTTGACTACAATGAGCAGTTCTTC.

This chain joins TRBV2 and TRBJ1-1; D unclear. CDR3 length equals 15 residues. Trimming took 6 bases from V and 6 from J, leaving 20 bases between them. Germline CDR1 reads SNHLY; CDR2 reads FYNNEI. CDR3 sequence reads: CASSAQKTRVAEAFF. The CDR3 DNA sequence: TGTGCCAGCAGCGCACAGAAGACGAGGGTAGCTGAAGCTTTCTTT. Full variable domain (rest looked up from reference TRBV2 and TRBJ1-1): EPEVTQTPSHQVTQMGQEVILRCVPISNHLYFYWYRQILGQKVEFLVSFYNNEISEKSEIFDDQFSVERPDGSNFTLKIRSTKLEDSAMYFCASSAQKTRVAEAFFGQGTRLTVV.

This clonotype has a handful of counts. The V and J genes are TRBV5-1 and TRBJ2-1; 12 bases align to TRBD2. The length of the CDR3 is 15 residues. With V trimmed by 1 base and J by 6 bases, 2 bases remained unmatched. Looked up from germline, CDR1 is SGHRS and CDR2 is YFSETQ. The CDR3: CASSLTSGRSNEQFF. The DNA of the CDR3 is TGCGCCAGCAGCTTGACTAGCGGGAGGAGCAATGAGCAGTTCTTC. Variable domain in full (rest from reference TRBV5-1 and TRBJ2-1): KAGVTQTPRYLIKTRGQQVTLSCSPISGHRSVSWYQQTPGQGLQFLFEYFSETQRNKGNFPGRFSGRQFSNSRSEMNVSTLELGDSALYLCASSLTSGRSNEQFFGPGTRLTVL.

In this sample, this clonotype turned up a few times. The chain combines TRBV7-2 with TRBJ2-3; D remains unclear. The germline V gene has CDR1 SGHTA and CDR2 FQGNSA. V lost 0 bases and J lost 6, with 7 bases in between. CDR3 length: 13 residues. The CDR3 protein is CASSLAGYDTQYF. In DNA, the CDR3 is TGTGCCAGCAGCTTAGCGGGGTACGATACGCAGTATTTT.

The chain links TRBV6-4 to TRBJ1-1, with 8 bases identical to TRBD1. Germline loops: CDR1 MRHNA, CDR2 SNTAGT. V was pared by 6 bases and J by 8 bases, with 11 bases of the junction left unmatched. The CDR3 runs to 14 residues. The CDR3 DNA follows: TGTGCCAGCAGAGGACAGGGCGCGACGTCCGAAGCTTTCTTT. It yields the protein CASRGQGATSEAFF.

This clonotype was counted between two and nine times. This CDR3 is CASSPTGQGAYEQYF. The CDR3 bases are TGCGCCAGCAGCCCAACCGGACAGGGGGCTTACGAGCAGTACTTC. This chain joins TRBV5-1 and TRBJ2-7, with 11 bases identical to TRBD1. There are 15 residues in the CDR3. V was pared by 4 bases and J by 4 bases, with 7 bases of the junction left unmatched. The V gene's germline CDR1 is SGHRS and CDR2 YFSETQ. The full variable domain, rest sourced from reference TRBV5-1 and TRBJ2-7, is KAGVTQTPRYLIKTRGQQVTLSCSPISGHRSVSWYQQTPGQGLQFLFEYFSETQRNKGNFPGRFSGRQFSNSRSEMNVSTLELGDSALYLCASSPTGQGAYEQYFGPGTRLTVT.

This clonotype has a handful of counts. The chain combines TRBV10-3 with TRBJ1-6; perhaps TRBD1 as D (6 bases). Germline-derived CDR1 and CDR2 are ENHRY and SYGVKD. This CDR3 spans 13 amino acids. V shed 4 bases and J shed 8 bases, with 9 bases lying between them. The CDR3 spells CAISVGGDSPLHF. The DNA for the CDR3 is TGTGCCATCAGTGTGGGGGGCGATTCACCCCTCCACTTT.

CDR3 in DNA: TGTGCCAGCAGCTTAAGCGGACCTGTGAGCTCCTACAATGAGCAGTTCTTC. The encoded protein is CASSLSGPVSSYNEQFF. This rearrangement joins TRBV7-2 to TRBJ2-1, with D possibly matching TRBD2 (5 bases). Per the germline V gene, CDR1 is SGHTA and CDR2 is FQGNSA. The V end lost 2 bases, the J end lost 0 bases, and 14 bases lay between the germline ends. CDR3 length: 17 amino acids.